The entry that follows covers one T cell receptor (beta chain) sequence. Antigen unknown. Germline CDR1 is MNHEY and CDR2 is SMNVEV (reference sequence). V shed 3 bases and J shed 4 bases, with 12 bases lying between them. The CDR3 extends over 14 amino acids. Assay: immunoSEQ multiplex PCR; the TCRdb copy retains only in-frame clones and omits some. The sample yields about 65,000 clones, about 88% seen once. The sample originates from a study of a mutant IDH1 vaccine in newly diagnosed glioma. The overall study: Across weeks 1, 3, 5, 7, 11, 15, 19 and 23, patients received a vaccination each time, eight in all. The sex distribution of treated patients was 62.5% male and around 38% female, with a mean age of roughly 40 years. Radiotherapy, temozolomide, or both had been given previously, and both were given to most. Study findings and constraints: There were vaccine-induced immune responses in just under 95% of the patients.

As to time point: week 23, last vaccination. The study gave 300 ug of mutant IDH1 20-mer peptide per vaccine dose, with topical imiquimod. The TCR was taken from a man under 40 with glioma. The sequencing used PBMCs, collected from a glioma patient whose treatment included an IDH1 peptide vaccine. The chain links TRBV27 to TRBJ1-2; D is undetermined. The CDR3 bases are TGTGCCAGCAGTTTGTCCAGCTCTCTCTATGGCTACACCTTC. Its protein product is CASSLSSSLYGYTF.